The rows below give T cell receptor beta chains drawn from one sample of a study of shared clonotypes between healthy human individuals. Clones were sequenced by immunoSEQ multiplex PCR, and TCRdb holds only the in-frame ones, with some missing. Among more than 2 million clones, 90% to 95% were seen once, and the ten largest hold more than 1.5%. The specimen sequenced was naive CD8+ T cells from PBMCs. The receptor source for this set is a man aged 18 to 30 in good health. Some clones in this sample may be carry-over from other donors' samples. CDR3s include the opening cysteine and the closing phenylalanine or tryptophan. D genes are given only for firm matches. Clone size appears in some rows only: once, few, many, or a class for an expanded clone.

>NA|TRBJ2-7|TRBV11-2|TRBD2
CASSLGQLAGYEQYF
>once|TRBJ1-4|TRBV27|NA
CASSLGPGATNEKLFF
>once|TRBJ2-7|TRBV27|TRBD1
CASSQYPGTGAYEQYF
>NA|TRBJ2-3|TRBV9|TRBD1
CASSVAQKQGPTDTQYF
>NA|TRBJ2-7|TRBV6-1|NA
CASSELGNTYEQYF
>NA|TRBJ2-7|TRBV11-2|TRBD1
CASSSGTVLYEQYF
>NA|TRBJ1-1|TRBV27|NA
CASSLSVKNTEAFF
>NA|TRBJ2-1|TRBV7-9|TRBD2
CASSLARLAGGEQFF
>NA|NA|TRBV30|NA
CAWSVGSYEQYF
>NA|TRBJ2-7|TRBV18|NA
CASSPEGGQTYEQYF
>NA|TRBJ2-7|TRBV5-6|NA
CASSLEGGISSYEQYF
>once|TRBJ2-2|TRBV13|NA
CASSPLYEAGELFF
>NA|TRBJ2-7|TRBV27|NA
CASSPKHNYEQYF
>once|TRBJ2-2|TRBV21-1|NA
CASSKASGIKNTGELFF
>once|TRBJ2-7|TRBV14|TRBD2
CASSQDDDSGVNSYEQYF
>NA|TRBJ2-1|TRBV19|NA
CASSIDTPWGSGGNEQFF
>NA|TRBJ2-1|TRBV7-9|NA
CASSVHHSEYNEQFF
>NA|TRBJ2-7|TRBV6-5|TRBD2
CASSYFGGSSYEQYF
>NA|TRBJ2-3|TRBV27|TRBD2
CASSLTGLAGDTQYF
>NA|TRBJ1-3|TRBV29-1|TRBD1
CSAEGTVSSGNTIYF
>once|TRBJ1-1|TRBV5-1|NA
CASSLFPLGTEAFF
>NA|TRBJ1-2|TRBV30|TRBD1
CAGRRDRAAAGPFNYGYTF
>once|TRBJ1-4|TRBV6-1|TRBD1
CASSGPGQGNEKLFF
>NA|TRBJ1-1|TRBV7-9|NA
CASSLDDFMNTEAFF
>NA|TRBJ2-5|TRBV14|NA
CASSQGFIGETQYF
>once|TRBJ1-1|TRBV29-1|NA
CSATKEGLPRAVEAFF
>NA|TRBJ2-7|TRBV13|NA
CASSAWDARDEQYF
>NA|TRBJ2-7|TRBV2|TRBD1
CASSEGTGGHYEQYF
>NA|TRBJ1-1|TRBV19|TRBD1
CASREDQGVGTEAFF
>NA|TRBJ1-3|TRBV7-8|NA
CASSPERGAGNTIYF
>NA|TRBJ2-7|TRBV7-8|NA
CASSLAEGSSYEQYF
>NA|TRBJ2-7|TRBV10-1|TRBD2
CASSPSGSFYEQYF
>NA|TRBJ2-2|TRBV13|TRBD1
CASSPGQGGTGELFF
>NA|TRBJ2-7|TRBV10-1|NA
CASSAGRAGYEQYF
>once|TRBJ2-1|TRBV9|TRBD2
CASSHSGSVGEQFF
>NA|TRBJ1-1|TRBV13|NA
CASSLGVPASPEAFF
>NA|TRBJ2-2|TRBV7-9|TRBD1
CASRYRDRVTGELFF
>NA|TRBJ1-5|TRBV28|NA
CASSFIGANQPQHF
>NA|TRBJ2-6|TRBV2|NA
CASTPGSGANVLTF
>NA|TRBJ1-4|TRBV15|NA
CATSTDESTNEKLFF
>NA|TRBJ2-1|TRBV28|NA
CASRDRVWDNEQFF
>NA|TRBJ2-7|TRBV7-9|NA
CASSLVVRGTYEQYF